The 28 T cell receptor beta chains presented below share a single source sample, sequenced in a study of circulating and synovial CD4+ cells in juvenile arthritis. Assay used: immunoSEQ multiplex PCR; TCRdb lists only in-frame clones, some missing. The profile covers around 16,000 clones, with about 93% appearing a single time and 0.73% taken by the ten largest. The sequenced sample was CD4+ T cells from blood. These receptors originate from a human donor with juvenile idiopathic arthritis.

The rearrangement links TRBV29-1 to TRBJ1-2; TRBD1 agrees at 8 bases. The CDR3 has 15 residues. The germline CDR1 and CDR2 sequences are SQVTM and ANQGSEA. Trimming at V came to 4 bases and at J to 5 bases, leaving 12 bases not matched to a gene. CDR3 nucleotides: TGCAGCGTTGGGGGACAGGCAAATTCAAGATATGGCTACACCTTC. It encodes CSVGGQANSRYGYTF.

This clone was detected only once. The chain employs TRBV5-1 and TRBJ2-7; 9 bases are a match to TRBD2. Trimming at V came to 2 bases and at J to 0 bases, leaving 3 bases not matched to a gene. The CDR3 runs to 15 residues. CDR1 is SGHRS and CDR2 is YFSETQ in the germline V gene. Written as DNA, the CDR3 is TGCGCCAGCAGCTTTAAGCGGGGGGACTCCTACGAGCAGTACTTC. It translates to CASSFKRGDSYEQYF.

The rearrangement uses TRBV10-3 and TRBJ1-5; the D gene is possibly TRBD1 (5 bases). The germline V and J ends were trimmed by 6 bases and 2 bases, with 14 bases remaining between them. This CDR3 is built from 15 residues. Germline assignment: CDR1 ENHRY and CDR2 SYGVKD. CDR3 DNA sequence: TGTGCCATCAGCCAGGGAAGGGTGGGCAATCAGCCCCAGCATTTT. Translation: CAISQGRVGNQPQHF.

V and J are TRBV27 and TRBJ1-6; TRBD1 agrees at 7 bases. J was trimmed by 9 bases and V by 4 bases; bases with no gene match: 3. The CDR3 extends over 13 amino acids. In germline, CDR1 is MNHEY, CDR2 SMNVEV (reference sequence). The CDR3 coding sequence is TGTGCCAGCAGTTCGACAGGGTTTTCACCCCTCCACTTT. This codes for CASSSTGFSPLHF.

This chain uses TRBV5-1 with TRBJ2-1; D may be TRBD1 (5 bases). Per the germline V gene, CDR1 is SGHRS and CDR2 is YFSETQ. V lost 2 bases to trimming and J lost 7 bases, with 13 bases between them. This CDR3 has 14 residues. The CDR3 spells CASSFEGARNEQFF. In nucleotides, the CDR3 is TGCGCCAGCAGCTTTGAAGGGGCGCGTAATGAGCAGTTCTTC.

J is TRBJ2-7 and V is TRBV7-7; 9 bases are a match to TRBD2. Germline V gene sequence: CDR1 SSHAT, CDR2 FNYEAQ (reference sequence). There are 14 residues in the CDR3. V was clipped by 5 bases and J by 6 bases; unmatched bases: 8. The CDR3: CASSPAGGRGEQYF. For the CDR3, the DNA is TGTGCCAGCAGCCCAGCGGGAGGCCGCGGCGAGCAGTACTTC.

The chain employs TRBV10-3 and TRBJ2-1; tentatively, D is TRBD1 (6 bases). V lost 5 bases, J lost 10 bases, and 21 bases lay in between. The CDR3 contains 15 residues. Per the germline V gene, CDR1 is ENHRY and CDR2 is SYGVKD. CDR3: CAISISRGGAVEQFF. As DNA, the CDR3 is TGTGCCATCAGTATTTCTAGAGGGGGAGCTGTAGAGCAGTTCTTC.

V is TRBV19 and J is TRBJ2-1; TRBD2 aligns across 10 bases. The CDR3 runs to 16 residues. J gave up 3 bases and V 5 bases, and 7 bases lay outside the gene matches. Germline loops: CDR1 LNHDA, CDR2 SQIVND (reference sequence). CDR3 DNA sequence: TGTGCCAGTAGTCCAAGAGCGGGAGGGGGCTACAATGAGCAGTTCTTC. This codes for CASSPRAGGGYNEQFF.

The chain has TRBV5-1 and TRBJ2-5, with D tentatively TRBD1 (6 bases). Germline lookup yields CDR1 SGHRS and CDR2 YFSETQ. V lost 0 bases and J 1 base, leaving 10 bases between the germline ends. CDR3 size: 15 residues. The CDR3 protein is CASSLGTVIQETQYF. CDR3 nucleotide sequence: TGCGCCAGCAGCTTGGGGACAGTGATCCAAGAGACCCAGTACTTC. The full variable domain, with the rest looked up from reference TRBV5-1 and TRBJ2-5, is KAGVTQTPRYLIKTRGQQVTLSCSPISGHRSVSWYQQTPGQGLQFLFEYFSETQRNKGNFPGRFSGRQFSNSRSEMNVSTLELGDSALYLCASSLGTVIQETQYFGPGTRLLVL.

The chain carries TRBV11-2 and TRBJ2-5, with TRBD2 matching over 13 bases. The J call may be in error: the DNA end matches TRBJ2-7 better. The CDR3 has 17 amino acids. Germline V CDR1 and CDR2: SGHAT, FQNNGV. The CDR3 region has the DNA TGTGCCAGCAGCTTCTCTCGACTAGCGGGGGGAGTCTACGAGCAGTACTTC. Its translation: CASSFSRLAGGVYEQYF.

The sample holds one count of this clone. The CDR3 DNA is TGTGCCACCAGCAGAGAGTTTGGGGCAGGCGGGGAGCTGTTTTTT. Its protein is CATSREFGAGGELFF. V usage is TRBV15 and J usage is TRBJ2-2; the D gene is possibly TRBD1 (5 bases). Trimming pared 0 bases from V and 7 bases from J, leaving 12 bases between. This CDR3 has 15 amino acids. The germline V gene has CDR1 LNHNV and CDR2 YYDKDF (reference sequence).

The chain combines TRBV4-3 with TRBJ1-2; a weak D match, TRBD1 (6 bases). CDR1 and CDR2 (germline): LGHNA, YSLEER. Trimming cost V 1 base and J 0 bases, with 15 bases left between them. The CDR3 is made up of 17 amino acids. CDR3 in DNA: TGCGCCAGCAGCCAAGCGGTCAGCGGGGGGCCTAACTATGGCTACACCTTC. As protein: CASSQAVSGGPNYGYTF.

This chain connects TRBV15 to TRBJ2-5; 8 nucleotides agree with TRBD2. Germline V gene data show CDR1 as LNHNV and CDR2 as YYDKDF (reference sequence). The CDR3 is 14 residues long. Trimming at V came to 2 bases and at J to 2 bases, leaving 1 base not matched to a gene. CDR3 nucleotides: TGTGCCACCAGCAGAACGGGGGGGCAAGAGACCCAGTACTTC. Its protein product is CATSRTGGQETQYF.

This chain joins TRBV28 and TRBJ2-3; the match to TRBD1 covers 10 bases. The V gene end was trimmed by 11 bases and the J gene end by 5 bases; junction bases not matched to a gene: 4. The germline gives CDR1 MDHEN, CDR2 SYDVKM. This CDR3 is 12 amino acids long. DNA for the CDR3: TGTGCCGGACGGGACAGGGGAGATACGCAGTATTTT. Translated: CAGRDRGDTQYF.

The chain joins TRBV7-2 to TRBJ2-4; 7 positions agree with TRBD1. The CDR3 extends over 13 amino acids. The ends lost 7 bases at V and 8 bases at J; junction bases unmatched: 8. Germline V gene data show CDR1 as SGHTA and CDR2 as FQGNSA. The CDR3 nucleotides read TGTGCCAGCAACTCTATGGACAGGCACATTCAGTACTTC. Its translation is CASNSMDRHIQYF.

The genes are TRBV7-2 and TRBJ2-7, with a possible D match to TRBD1 (5 bases). The ends were cut back, 5 bases at V and 5 bases at J, with 10 bases in the middle. CDR3 length: 12 residues. Germline CDR1 reads SGHTA; CDR2 reads FQGNSA. Here the CDR3 reads CASSVDSDEQYF. CDR3 DNA: TGTGCCAGCAGCGTAGACAGTGACGAGCAGTACTTC.

The J gene is TRBJ2-1, the V gene TRBV7-9, with 10 bases identical to TRBD2. Losses at the gene ends were 1 base for V and 4 bases for J; bases not matched to a gene: 1. Germline V lookup: CDR1 SEHNR, CDR2 FQNEAQ (reference sequence). The CDR3 is 15 residues long. The CDR3 loop is CASSLGTSGYNEQFF. CDR3 sequence (DNA): TGTGCCAGCAGCTTAGGGACTAGCGGATACAATGAGCAGTTCTTC.

The chain couples TRBV5-1 to TRBJ2-7; 8 bases agree with TRBD1. The junction had 6 bases not matched to a gene; V was cut back by 4 bases and J by 6 bases. Per the germline V gene, CDR1 is SGHRS and CDR2 is YFSETQ. The CDR3 extends over 13 amino acids. CDR3 sequence (DNA): TGCGCCAGCAGCCACCGACAGGGGTTCGAGCAGTACTTC. This codes for CASSHRQGFEQYF.

The J gene is TRBJ1-2, the V gene TRBV4-1; TRBD1 agrees at 8 bases. Germline V gives CDR1 MGHRA, CDR2 YSYEKL. V was pared by 3 bases and J by 0 bases, with 6 bases of the junction left unmatched. This CDR3 has 16 residues. Here the CDR3 DNA reads TGCGCCAGCAGCCATGGGACAGGAGTCACTAACTATGGCTACACCTTC. It codes for CASSHGTGVTNYGYTF.

The rearrangement joins TRBV19 to TRBJ2-2; 8 bases fit TRBD1. J was trimmed by 6 bases and V by 7 bases; bases with no gene match: 10. The CDR3 loop spans 15 amino acids. CDR1 and CDR2 (germline): LNHDA, SQIVND (reference sequence). The CDR3 coding sequence is TGTGCCAGTACCCGACAGGGGATCTATTCCGGGGAGCTGTTTTTT. It codes for CASTRQGIYSGELFF.

CDR3 nucleotides: TGTGCCAGCAGTCTGGACAGGGGTAAGGATACGCAGTATTTT. This sequence encodes CASSLDRGKDTQYF. The rearrangement joins TRBV6-1 to TRBJ2-3; TRBD1 agrees at 9 bases. Germline trimming cut 5 bases from V and 6 bases from J; bases unmatched to any gene: 6. The CDR3 totals 14 residues. Germline V gives CDR1 MNHNS, CDR2 SASEGT.

The chain has TRBV29-1 and TRBJ2-5; 9 bases are a match to TRBD2. The J segment lost 4 bases and the V segment lost 4 bases, leaving 22 bases of the junction unmatched. CDR1 SQVTM and CDR2 ANQGSEA come from the germline V gene. The CDR3 consists of 19 residues. CDR3: CSVAGRAMLAGIRLETQYF. The CDR3 DNA follows: TGCAGCGTTGCGGGGAGAGCGATGCTAGCGGGAATCCGCCTAGAGACCCAGTACTTC.

The chain carries TRBV12-5 and TRBJ1-1, with D perhaps matching TRBD1 (5 bases). The CDR3 runs to 12 residues. The germline V gene has CDR1 LGHNT and CDR2 FRNRAP. Trimming left V 6 bases short and J 7 bases short, with 12 bases between. The CDR3 region is CASGRRGIEAFF. The DNA for the CDR3 is TGTGCTAGTGGCCGCCGGGGGATTGAAGCTTTCTTT. Full variable domain (rest looked up from reference TRBV12-5 and TRBJ1-1): DARVTQTPRHKVTEMGQEVTMRCQPILGHNTVFWYRQTMMQGLELLAYFRNRAPLDDSGMPKDRFSAEMPDATLATLKIQPSEPRDSAVYFCASGRRGIEAFFGQGTRLTVV.

The chain joins TRBV2 to TRBJ1-1; D possibly corresponds to TRBD1 (6 bases). The germline V and J ends were trimmed by 7 bases and 8 bases, with 11 bases remaining between them. CDR3 length: 11 residues. Germline CDR1 is SNHLY and CDR2 is FYNNEI. The CDR3: CASNLGQEAFF. The CDR3 DNA is TGTGCCAGCAATCTCGGACAGGAAGCTTTCTTT.

CDR3 sequence reads: CASSPGNRGGSEKLFF. Written as DNA, the CDR3 is TGCGCCAGCAGCCCTGGTAACAGGGGGGGTAGTGAAAAACTGTTTTTT. The rearrangement links TRBV5-1 to TRBJ1-4; 8 positions match TRBD1. CDR1 is SGHRS, CDR2 YFSETQ, per germline. The CDR3 sequence is 16 residues long. Trimming cost V 4 bases and J 7 bases; bases outside gene matches: 12.

The chain combines TRBV4-3 with TRBJ2-1; 7 nucleotides agree with TRBD2. CDR3 length: 15 amino acids. The V segment lost 1 base and the J segment 8 bases; nucleotides outside the gene matches: 8. Germline CDR1 LGHNA, CDR2 YSLEER. The CDR3 DNA reads TGCGCCAGCAGCCAAGGGGGAGGGGCGCATTATGAGCAGTTCTTC. This sequence encodes CASSQGGGAHYEQFF.

This chain uses TRBV4-2 with TRBJ1-2; D remains ambiguous. V was shortened by 0 bases and J by 4 bases, with 9 bases between the two germline ends. Germline-derived CDR1 and CDR2 are LGHNA and YNFKEQ. The CDR3 loop spans 14 amino acids. DNA of the CDR3: TGTGCCAGCAGCCAAGATGCGGGGTCCTATGGCTACACCTTC. Translating gives CASSQDAGSYGYTF.

The chain joins TRBV7-2 to TRBJ2-3; 8 bases agree with TRBD1. This CDR3 is built from 16 residues. The ends lost 2 bases at V and 2 bases at J; junction bases unmatched: 6. Germline-derived CDR1 and CDR2 are SGHTA and FQGNSA. This chain's CDR3 is CASSLIGQGVTDTQYF. The CDR3 DNA reads as TGTGCCAGCAGCTTAATCGGACAGGGTGTCACAGATACGCAGTATTTT.